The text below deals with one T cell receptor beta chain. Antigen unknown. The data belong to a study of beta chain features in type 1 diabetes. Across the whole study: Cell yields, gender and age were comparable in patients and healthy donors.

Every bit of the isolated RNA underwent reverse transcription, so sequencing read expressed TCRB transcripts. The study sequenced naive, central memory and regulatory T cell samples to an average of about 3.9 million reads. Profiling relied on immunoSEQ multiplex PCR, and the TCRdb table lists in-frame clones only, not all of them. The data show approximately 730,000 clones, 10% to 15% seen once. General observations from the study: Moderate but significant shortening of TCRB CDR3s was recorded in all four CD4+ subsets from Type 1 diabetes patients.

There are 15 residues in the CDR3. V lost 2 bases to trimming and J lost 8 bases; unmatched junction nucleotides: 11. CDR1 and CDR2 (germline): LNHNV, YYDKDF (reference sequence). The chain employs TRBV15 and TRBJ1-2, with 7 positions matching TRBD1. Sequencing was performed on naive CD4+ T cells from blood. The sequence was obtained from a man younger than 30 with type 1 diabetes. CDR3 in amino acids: CATSRLQGSTEGYTF. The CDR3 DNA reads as TGTGCCACCAGCAGATTACAGGGGTCAACAGAAGGCTACACCTTC.